The rows below give T cell receptor beta chains drawn from one sample of a study of PD-L1 blockade in urothelial cancer. The method was immunoSEQ multiplex PCR; TCRdb's version includes in-frame clones alone and lacks a portion of them. The sample has around 92,000 clones; around 90% are singletons. This material consisted of PBMCs, taken around atezolizumab (anti-PD-L1) treatment. The receptor set was obtained from an elderly woman with urothelial cancer. Each CDR3 is given with its conserved first and last residue. D genes are given only for firm matches. Part of the rows lack a size; the others show once, few, many or a class for expanded clones.

-	TRBV11-2	TRBJ2-7	-	CASSLARQQYNPYEQYF	TGTGCCAGCAGCTTAGCCCGACAGCAATACAATCCCTACGAGCAGTACTTC
-	TRBV7-9	TRBJ2-7	-	CASSPPGYEQYF	TGTGCCAGCAGCCCCCCGGGGTACGAGCAGTACTTC
-	TRBV28	TRBJ1-5	TRBD1	CASSISDRVSNQPQHF	TGTGCCAGCAGTATCTCGGACAGGGTCAGCAATCAGCCCCAGCATTTT
-	TRBV7-3	TRBJ1-1	-	CASKDTVTTEAFF	TGTGCCAGCAAAGACACGGTGACCACTGAAGCTTTCTTT
-	TRBV9	TRBJ2-3	TRBD2	CASNRVAGAGDTQYF	TGTGCCAGCAATCGGGTAGCGGGAGCCGGAGATACGCAGTATTTT
-	TRBV29-1	TRBJ2-7	TRBD2	CSVVRGTSSYEQYF	TGCAGCGTTGTTAGGGGGACTAGCAGCTACGAGCAGTACTTC
few	TRBV5-1	TRBJ1-4	-	CASSPDFSWEKLFF	TGCGCCAGCAGCCCCGACTTCTCATGGGAAAAACTGTTTTTT
once	TRBV9	TRBJ2-3	TRBD1	CASSVGAGTGQYF	TGTGCCAGCAGCGTCGGTGCCGGGACAGGTCAGTATTTT
-	TRBV19	TRBJ1-1	-	CASSINRQVDTEAFF	TGTGCCAGTAGTATAAATCGACAGGTCGACACTGAAGCTTTCTTT
-	TRBV19	TRBJ1-1	-	CASSLRRGAEAFF	TGTGCCAGTAGCCTCCGGAGGGGTGCTGAAGCTTTCTTT
-	TRBV19	TRBJ1-5	-	CASRERTSNQPQHF	TGTGCCTCACGGGAGAGGACCAGCAATCAGCCCCAGCATTTT
-	TRBV28	TRBJ1-2	-	CASSFQPFGGYTF	TGTGCCAGCAGTTTTCAACCGTTTGGCGGCTACACCTTC
-	TRBV19	TRBJ2-5	TRBD2	CASSFASGGRETQYF	TGTGCCAGTAGCTTCGCCAGCGGGGGACGAGAGACCCAGTACTTC
once	TRBV30	TRBJ1-5	-	CAWQESNQPQHF	TGTGCCTGGCAGGAAAGCAATCAGCCCCAGCATTTT
-	TRBV11-2	TRBJ2-1	-	CASSLPYNEQFF	TGTGCCAGCAGCTTACCTTACAATGAGCAGTTCTTC
-	TRBV7-2	TRBJ2-1	TRBD1	CASSLGQGAYNEQFF	TGTGCCAGCAGCTTGGGACAGGGTGCCTACAATGAGCAGTTCTTC
-	TRBV15	TRBJ1-1	-	CATSRDYGRRNTEAFF	TGTGCCACCAGCAGAGATTACGGTCGGAGGAACACTGAAGCTTTCTTT
-	TRBV11-3	TRBJ1-1	-	CASSHGQNTEAFF	TGTGCCAGCAGCCACGGACAGAACACTGAAGCTTTCTTT
-	TRBV10-2	TRBJ1-2	-	CASRPNTGLNYGYTF	TGCGCCAGCAGACCTAACACAGGGCTTAACTATGGCTACACCTTC
-	TRBV5-4	TRBJ2-5	-	CASSLPSQETQYF	TGTGCCAGCAGCTTACCCAGCCAAGAGACCCAGTACTTC
-	TRBV7-3	TRBJ1-2	-	CASSLRVEGKNYGYTF	TGTGCCAGCAGCTTAAGGGTAGAGGGAAAAAACTATGGCTACACCTTC
once	TRBV29-1	TRBJ2-1	TRBD1	CSVRRQGSVGEQFF	TGCAGCGTCCGCCGACAGGGTAGCGTAGGGGAGCAGTTCTTC
-	TRBV5-1	TRBJ2-1	TRBD1	CASSPGTGIYNEQFF	TGCGCCAGCAGCCCCGGGACAGGGATTTACAATGAGCAGTTCTTC
-	TRBV27	TRBJ1-4	-	CASSTGINEKLFF	TGTGCCAGCAGTACCGGTATTAATGAAAAACTGTTTTTT
-	TRBV5-1	TRBJ2-3	-	CASTTGKVSDTQYF	TGCGCCAGCACCACGGGGAAAGTATCAGATACGCAGTATTTT
-	TRBV25-1	TRBJ2-7	TRBD1	CASGPGQGAYEQYF	TGTGCCAGCGGGCCGGGACAGGGGGCCTACGAGCAGTACTTC
-	TRBV18	TRBJ2-7	TRBD1	CASSPQGAGNYEQYF	TGTGCCAGCTCCCCCCAGGGGGCGGGAAACTACGAGCAGTACTTC